This T cell receptor (beta chain) was captured in a study of PD-1 blockade in classical Hodgkin lymphoma. The CDR3 has 13 amino acids. Germline V gives CDR1 SQVTM, CDR2 ANQGSEA. V shed 5 bases and J 8 bases; nucleotides not matched to a gene: 7. All the patients suffered relapse after autologous stem cell transplantation, and brentuximab vedotin exposure differed. Sequencing was performed with immunoSEQ multiplex PCR; in TCRdb, only in-frame clones are kept and a portion is missing. The sample lists tens of thousands of clones, about 92% occurring once. The material sequenced was peripheral blood mononuclear cells (PBMCs), taken at baseline. The TCR was taken from a human donor with classical Hodgkin lymphoma. This chain links TRBV29-1 with TRBJ2-1, with 9 positions matching TRBD1. This chain's CDR3 is CSVSGQGFDEQFF. The CDR3 bases are TGCAGCGTTTCGGGACAGGGTTTTGATGAGCAGTTCTTC.